The clone carrying this T cell receptor (beta chain) was detected ten times or more. Antigen unknown. These data originate in a study of early T cells in non-severe SARS-CoV-2 infection. Study at large: Chains from this unsorted whole-blood bulk RNA could not be paired. Notes on the study in general: In VDJdb matching, anti-spike CD8 responses were favored while private and CD4 specificities went missing.

In the library, individual cDNA molecules carried attached unique molecular identifiers. TCRdb processed the 5' RACE reads anew with MiXCR; each CDR3 protein has one entry. Among about 61,000 distinct CDR3 sequences listed, 11% were seen once. The TCR sequence derives from an adult who was a healthcare worker with PCR-confirmed SARS-CoV-2 infection or an uninfected control (not recorded which). Specimen: whole blood.

CDR3 DNA sequence: TGTGCCAGCAGGGATAGCGGGGGGTACAATGAGCAGTTCTTC. Its protein is CASRDSGGYNEQFF. The chain carries TRBV7-9 and TRBJ2-1; 10 bases are a match to TRBD2. The V gene's germline CDR1 is SEHNR and CDR2 FQNEAQ (reference sequence). The CDR3 runs to 14 residues. Trimming cost V 6 bases and J 4 bases; bases outside gene matches: 3.